The text below deals with one T cell receptor (beta chain). This record comes from a study of blood T cell repertoires in COVID-19. Study details: The United States, Italy and Spain supplied acute and convalescent COVID-19 samples.

The CDR3 runs 18 residues. Germline V gene data show CDR1 as LNHDA and CDR2 as SQIVND (reference sequence). The J segment lost 0 bases and the V segment lost 5 bases, leaving 9 bases of the junction unmatched. Study processing details: The authors estimated nucleated cell counts from reference gene primer amplification. TCRdb keeps only in-frame clones here, not all; method: immunoSEQ multiplex PCR. V, J and clone size are taken as reported in that table, and D and trimming were inferred from the DNA itself. Here the sample spans 250,000 to 350,000 clones, roughly 80% being singletons. Sequenced material: peripheral blood. The chain recombines TRBV19 with TRBJ2-6; 8 bases align to TRBD1. The clonotype comes from a human donor with COVID-19, enrolled during active disease. The donor label of this sample is uncertain. CDR3 in amino acids: CASSWGTGPSSGANVLTF. The CDR3, as DNA: TGTGCCAGTAGTTGGGGGACAGGCCCCTCCTCTGGGGCCAACGTCCTGACTTTC.